This T cell receptor (beta chain) appears in the sequencing data of a study of beta chain features in type 1 diabetes. Isolated RNA was reverse transcribed in full, so expressed TCRB transcripts were sequenced. Sequenced by immunoSEQ multiplex PCR; TCRdb stores in-frame clones only, minus some. Of roughly 450,000 clones detected, over 11% appear once; the ten largest clones hold roughly 0.036%. Germline-derived CDR1 and CDR2 are SGHTA and FQGNSA. The CDR3 has 15 amino acids. V lost 1 base to trimming and J lost 1 base, with 10 bases between them. This clone is a singleton in its sample. This TCR was sampled from a man in his thirties or forties in good health. Sequencing was performed on naive CD4+ T cells from blood. V and J are TRBV7-2 and TRBJ2-5; possible D gene TRBD1, 6 bases. The CDR3 DNA reads as TGTGCCAGCAGCTTAGTGGGACAACTCCAAGAGACCCAGTACTTC. Amino acid sequence: CASSLVGQLQETQYF. Filled out from reference TRBV7-2 and TRBJ2-5, the complete variable domain reads GAGVSQSPSNKVTEKGKDVELRCDPISGHTALYWYRQSLGQGLEFLIYFQGNSAPDKSGLPSDRFSAERTGGSVSTLTIQRTQQEDSAVYLCASSLVGQLQETQYFGPGTRLLVL.